This T cell receptor beta chain was obtained from a study of T cell responses to AZD1222 COVID-19 vaccine. Repertoires were generated with immunoSEQ multiplex PCR, while TCRdb's copy carries only in-frame clones and drops some. The data hold roughly 50,000 clones, with approximately 86% observed a single time. Comment on this clone: No antigen is known for it.

Study-level findings and limits: Repertoires in all cases were sampled only once the peak T cell response had passed.

There are 15 residues in the CDR3. The germline gives CDR1 SNHLY, CDR2 FYNNEI. The germline V and J ends were trimmed by 3 bases and 2 bases, with 13 bases remaining between them. The specimen was peripheral blood, collected 28 days after the second AZD1222 dose. The chain links TRBV2 to TRBJ2-5, with D perhaps TRBD2 (6 bases). The receptor's source is an adult who received the AZD1222 COVID-19 vaccine. The CDR3 bases are TGTGCCAGCAGTGATTTCGGGCGGGGACAAGAGACCCAGTACTTC. Protein sequence: CASSDFGRGQETQYF.